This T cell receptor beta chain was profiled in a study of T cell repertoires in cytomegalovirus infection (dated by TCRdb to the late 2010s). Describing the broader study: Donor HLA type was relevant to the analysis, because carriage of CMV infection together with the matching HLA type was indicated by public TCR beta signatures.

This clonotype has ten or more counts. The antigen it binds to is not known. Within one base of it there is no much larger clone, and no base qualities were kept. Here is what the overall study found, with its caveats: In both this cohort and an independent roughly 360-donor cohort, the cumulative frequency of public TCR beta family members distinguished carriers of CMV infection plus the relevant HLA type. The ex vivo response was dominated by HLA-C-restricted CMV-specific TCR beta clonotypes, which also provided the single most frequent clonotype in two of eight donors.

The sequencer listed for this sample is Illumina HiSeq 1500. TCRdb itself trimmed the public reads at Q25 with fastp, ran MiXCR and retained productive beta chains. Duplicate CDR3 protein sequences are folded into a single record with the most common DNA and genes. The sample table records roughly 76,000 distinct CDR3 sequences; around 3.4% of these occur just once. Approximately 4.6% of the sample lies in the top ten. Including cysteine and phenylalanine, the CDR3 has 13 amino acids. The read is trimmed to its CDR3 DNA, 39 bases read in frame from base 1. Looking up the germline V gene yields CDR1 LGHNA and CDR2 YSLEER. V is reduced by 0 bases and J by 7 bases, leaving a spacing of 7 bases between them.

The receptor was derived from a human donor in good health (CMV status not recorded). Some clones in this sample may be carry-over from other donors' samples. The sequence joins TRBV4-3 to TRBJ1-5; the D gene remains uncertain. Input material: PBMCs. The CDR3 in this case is CASSQDEGQPQHF. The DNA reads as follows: TGCGCCAGCAGCCAAGATGAAGGACAGCCCCAGCATTTT.